This is a list of T cell receptor beta chains from one sample in a study of blood T cell repertoires in COVID-19. Libraries were prepared by immunoSEQ multiplex PCR; TCRdb keeps only in-frame clonotypes and omits some of them. Here the sample spans about 190,000 clones, about nine tenths being singletons. Material: peripheral blood. The receptors come from a woman in her 30s with acute or convalescent COVID-19. Both conserved end residues are part of each CDR3. A D gene is named only where the DNA matches it firmly. Clone size is stated in some rows and not others, as once, few, many or a class when expanded.

v_call	j_call	d_call	clone_size	cdr3_nt	cdr3_aa
TRBV7-8	TRBJ1-1	-	-	TGTGCCAGCAGCTTAGTGCAGGCCCCGAACACTGAAGCTTTCTTT	CASSLVQAPNTEAFF
TRBV9	TRBJ2-1	-	-	TGTGCCAGCAGCGTAGAGCTGGACTGGAATGAGCAGTTCTTC	CASSVELDWNEQFF
TRBV19	TRBJ2-3	TRBD1	-	TGTGCCAGCCGGGGACAGGGAGGGCCAGATACGCAGTATTTT	CASRGQGGPDTQYF
TRBV2	TRBJ2-2	TRBD2	-	TGTGCCACTTCACGGACTAGCGGGACCACCGGGGAGCTGTTTTTT	CATSRTSGTTGELFF
TRBV5-6	TRBJ2-2	TRBD2	-	TGTGCCAGCAGCGACGATCTAGCGGGGTACACCGGGGAGCTGTTTTTT	CASSDDLAGYTGELFF
TRBV18	TRBJ2-5	-	-	TGTGCCAGCTCCTCCCCGGGACTAGAGACCCAGTACTTC	CASSSPGLETQYF
TRBV20-1	TRBJ1-5	-	-	TGCAGTGCTAGTCAGGGGCGGAGGCCCCAGCATTTT	CSASQGRRPQHF
TRBV18	TRBJ1-2	-	-	TGTGCCAGCTCACCAGACGGGGACATTCCCTATGGCTACACCTTC	CASSPDGDIPYGYTF
TRBV15	TRBJ2-7	-	-	TGTGCCACCAGCAGAGAGCTAGCGAGACCACGTGGGGTGTCCTACGAGCAGTACTTC	CATSRELARPRGVSYEQYF
TRBV7-2	TRBJ2-7	TRBD2	-	TGTGCCAGCAGCTTAGTCCCTCCGGGGGGGACCGGTGACTACGAGCAGTACTTC	CASSLVPPGGTGDYEQYF
TRBV27	TRBJ2-7	TRBD1	-	TGTGCCAGCAGTTCACGCGGACAGGGGTTTGAGCAGTACTTC	CASSSRGQGFEQYF
TRBV30	TRBJ1-1	-	-	TGTGCCTGGAGTGTAACGGGGTTCTCTACTGAAGCTTTCTTT	CAWSVTGFSTEAFF
TRBV19	TRBJ2-3	TRBD2	-	TGTGCCAGTAGTCTCCAGCGGGGAGATACGCAGTATTTT	CASSLQRGDTQYF
TRBV28	TRBJ1-6	TRBD1	-	TGTGCCATCACCCCAGGGGGCTCATCCTATAATTCACCCCTCCACTTT	CAITPGGSSYNSPLHF
TRBV25-1	TRBJ1-2	TRBD1	-	TGTGCCAGCAGTAGGCCAGGGGGATTGGGCTACACCTTC	CASSRPGGLGYTF
TRBV28	TRBJ2-3	-	-	TGTGCCAGCAGTGTTGGTAGCGTTTCAGATACGCAGTATTTT	CASSVGSVSDTQYF
TRBV7-9	TRBJ2-2	-	-	TGTGCCAGCGGAAGCGTTCAGAGCACCGGGGAGCTGTTTTTT	CASGSVQSTGELFF
TRBV27	TRBJ1-6	-	-	TGTGCCAGCTCCGACATCTATAATTCACCCCTCCACTTT	CASSDIYNSPLHF
TRBV5-1	TRBJ2-2	-	-	TGCGCCAGCAGCTTTAAGGGGGAGTCTCACGGGGAGCTGTTTTTT	CASSFKGESHGELFF
TRBV15	TRBJ1-5	TRBD1	-	TGTGCCACCAGCAGCTCCCGGGACAGTCCAGCATATCAGCCCCAGCATTTT	CATSSSRDSPAYQPQHF
TRBV28	TRBJ2-1	TRBD2	-	TGTGCCAGCAGCCCCACCGGGCGGGAGGATTACAATGAGCAGTTCTTC	CASSPTGREDYNEQFF
TRBV7-8	TRBJ2-1	TRBD1	-	TGTGCCAGCAGCCTATTGGACAGGGGGAGCTACAATGAGCAGTTCTTC	CASSLLDRGSYNEQFF
TRBV6-5	TRBJ2-7	TRBD2	-	TGTGCCAGCAGTTACACCCGGGGGGGCGGTTACGAGCAGTACTTC	CASSYTRGGGYEQYF
TRBV5-1	TRBJ1-2	-	-	TGCGCCAGCAGCCAGAATAACTATGGCTACACCTTC	CASSQNNYGYTF
TRBV28	TRBJ1-6	-	once	TGTGCCAGCAGTCCTCCAGCGTCACCCCTCCACTTT	CASSPPASPLHF
TRBV18	TRBJ2-1	-	once	TGTGCCAGCTCACCACCGGGGGGGGGCGGTGAGCAGTTCTTC	CASSPPGGGGEQFF
TRBV7-9	TRBJ2-7	-	-	TGTGCCAGCAGCTTAGCCGGCTCCTACGAGCAGTACTTC	CASSLAGSYEQYF
TRBV27	TRBJ2-3	-	-	TGTGCCAGCAGTAAAAAAAGGTCCGGAGTCACAGATACGCAGTATTTT	CASSKKRSGVTDTQYF
TRBV12-3/TRBV12-4	TRBJ2-7	TRBD2	-	TGTGCCAGCAGTTCCGCGGGGGGACTCGGGCAGTACTTC	CASSSAGGLGQYF
TRBV19	TRBJ1-6	-	-	TGTGCCACTTACGGTGGTTCACCCCTCCACTTT	CATYGGSPLHF
TRBV5-6	TRBJ1-3	-	-	TGTGCCAGCGGGGCGTCTGGAAACACCATATATTTT	CASGASGNTIYF
TRBV9	TRBJ2-7	TRBD2	once	TGTGCCAGCAGCGTAGGGGAGGGATCGTCCTACGAGCAGTACTTC	CASSVGEGSSYEQYF
TRBV24-1	TRBJ2-4	-	few	TGTGCCACCAGTGATTCCAGGATGGCCAAAAACATTCAGTACTTC	CATSDSRMAKNIQYF
TRBV24-1	TRBJ2-2	TRBD2	-	TGTGCCACCTCTAGCGGGAGTAGTACCGGGGAGCTGTTTTTT	CATSSGSSTGELFF
TRBV27	TRBJ2-1	-	once	TGTGCCAGCAGTTTAGCTACCTACAATGAGCAGTTCTTC	CASSLATYNEQFF
TRBV5-5	TRBJ1-5	TRBD1	-	TGTGCCAGCAGCGGGGGACAGCTCCTTGAGCCCCAGCATTTT	CASSGGQLLEPQHF
TRBV2	TRBJ1-4	-	-	TGTGCCAGCAGATACAGTTTAAGACTGTTTTTT	CASRYSLRLFF
TRBV19	TRBJ2-3	-	few	TGTGCCAGTAGGACTAGAGGAAGGGCAGATACGCAGTATTTT	CASRTRGRADTQYF
TRBV9	TRBJ2-3	-	-	TGTGCCAGCAGCGCTCAGGGGGGTACGCAGTATTTT	CASSAQGGTQYF
TRBV3-1/TRBV3-2	TRBJ2-7	-	-	TGTGCCAGCAGCCAACAAGACAGCTACGAGCAGTACTTC	CASSQQDSYEQYF